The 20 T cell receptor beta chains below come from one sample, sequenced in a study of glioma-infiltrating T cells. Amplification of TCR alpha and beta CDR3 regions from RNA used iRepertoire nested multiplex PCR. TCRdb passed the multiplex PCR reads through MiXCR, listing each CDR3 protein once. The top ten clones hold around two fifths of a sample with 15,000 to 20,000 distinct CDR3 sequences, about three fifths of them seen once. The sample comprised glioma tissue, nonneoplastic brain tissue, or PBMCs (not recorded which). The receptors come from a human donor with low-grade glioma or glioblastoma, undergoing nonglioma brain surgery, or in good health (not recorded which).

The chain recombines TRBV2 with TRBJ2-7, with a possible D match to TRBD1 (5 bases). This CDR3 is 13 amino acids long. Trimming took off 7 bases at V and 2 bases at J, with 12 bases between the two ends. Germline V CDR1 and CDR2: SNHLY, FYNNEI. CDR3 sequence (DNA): TGTGCCAGCATTTCAGGGCAACCCTACGAGCAGTACTTC. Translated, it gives CASISGQPYEQYF.

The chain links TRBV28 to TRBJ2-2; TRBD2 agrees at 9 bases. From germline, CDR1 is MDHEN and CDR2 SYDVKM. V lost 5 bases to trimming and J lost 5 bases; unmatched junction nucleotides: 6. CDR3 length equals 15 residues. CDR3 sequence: CASSPLGLATGELFF. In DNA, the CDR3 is TGTGCCAGCAGTCCGCTGGGACTAGCTACCGGGGAGCTGTTTTTT.

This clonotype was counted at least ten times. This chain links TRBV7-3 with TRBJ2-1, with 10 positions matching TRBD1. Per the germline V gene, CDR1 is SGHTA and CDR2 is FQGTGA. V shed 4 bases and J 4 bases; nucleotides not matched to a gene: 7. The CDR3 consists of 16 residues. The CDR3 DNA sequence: TGTGCCAGCAGCTCAATGGGACAGGGGACGTACAATGAGCAGTTCTTC. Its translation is CASSSMGQGTYNEQFF.

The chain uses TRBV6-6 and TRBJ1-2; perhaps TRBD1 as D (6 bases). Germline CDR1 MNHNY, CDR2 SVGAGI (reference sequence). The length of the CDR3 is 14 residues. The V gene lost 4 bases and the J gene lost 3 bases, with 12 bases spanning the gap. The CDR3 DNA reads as TGTGCCAGCAGTTCCCAGGGGAGCGACTATGGCTACACCTTC. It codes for CASSSQGSDYGYTF.

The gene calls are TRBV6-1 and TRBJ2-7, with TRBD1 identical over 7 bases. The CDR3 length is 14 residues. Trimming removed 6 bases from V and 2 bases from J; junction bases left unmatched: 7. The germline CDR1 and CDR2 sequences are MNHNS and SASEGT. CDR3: CASSLSGTAYEQYF. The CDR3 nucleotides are TGTGCCAGCAGCCTCTCCGGGACAGCCTACGAGCAGTACTTC.

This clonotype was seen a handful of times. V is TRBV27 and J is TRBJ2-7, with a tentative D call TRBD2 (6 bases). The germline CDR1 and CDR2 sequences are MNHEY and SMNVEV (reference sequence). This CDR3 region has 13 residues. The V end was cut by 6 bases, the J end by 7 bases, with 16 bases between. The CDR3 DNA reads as TGTGCCAGCAGCCTAGGGAGGCGGTGGGAGCAGTACTTC. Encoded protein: CASSLGRRWEQYF.

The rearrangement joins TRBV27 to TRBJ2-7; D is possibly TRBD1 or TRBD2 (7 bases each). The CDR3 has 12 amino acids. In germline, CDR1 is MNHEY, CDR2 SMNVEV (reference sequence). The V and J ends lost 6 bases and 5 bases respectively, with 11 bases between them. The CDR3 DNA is TGTGCCAGCAGCCAGGGGGGGAACGAGCAGTACTTC. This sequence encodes CASSQGGNEQYF.

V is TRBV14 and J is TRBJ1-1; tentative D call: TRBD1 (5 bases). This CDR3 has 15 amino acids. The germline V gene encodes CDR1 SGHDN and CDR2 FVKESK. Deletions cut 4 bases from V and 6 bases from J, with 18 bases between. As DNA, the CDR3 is TGTGCCAGCAGCCGGGGAGGGGCCTCAGGCGCTGAAGCTTTCTTT. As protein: CASSRGGASGAEAFF.

The CDR3 bases are TGTGCCAGCAGTTCCCCCCGGGGGTTTAGAGGCACTGAAGCTTTCTTT. This gives the protein CASSSPRGFRGTEAFF. J is TRBJ1-1 and V is TRBV6-1; tentative D call: TRBD1 (5 bases). CDR3 length: 16 amino acids. Looked up from germline, CDR1 is MNHNS and CDR2 is SASEGT. V dropped 5 bases and J dropped 4 bases, with 20 bases sitting between them.

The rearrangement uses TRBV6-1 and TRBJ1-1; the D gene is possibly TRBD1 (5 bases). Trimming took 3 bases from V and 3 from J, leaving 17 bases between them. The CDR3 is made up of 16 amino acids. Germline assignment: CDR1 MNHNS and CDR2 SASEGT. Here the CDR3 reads CASSEESRGHDTEAFF. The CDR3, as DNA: TGTGCCAGCAGTGAGGAATCTAGGGGCCACGACACTGAAGCTTTCTTT.

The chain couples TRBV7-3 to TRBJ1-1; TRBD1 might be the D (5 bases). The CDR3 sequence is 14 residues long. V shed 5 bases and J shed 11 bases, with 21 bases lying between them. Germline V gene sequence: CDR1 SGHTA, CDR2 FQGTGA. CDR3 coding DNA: TGTGCCAGCAGCCCCTCGCGGACGGCGGGGGACGCTTTCTTT. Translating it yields CASSPSRTAGDAFF.

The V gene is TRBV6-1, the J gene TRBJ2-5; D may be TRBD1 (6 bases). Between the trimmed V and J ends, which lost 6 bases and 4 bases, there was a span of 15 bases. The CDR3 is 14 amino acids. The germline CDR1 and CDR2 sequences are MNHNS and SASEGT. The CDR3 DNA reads TGTGCCAGCAGCAAACAGGGTAGGATAGAGACCCAGTACTTC. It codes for CASSKQGRIETQYF.

CDR3 sequence reads: CASSTGQGLSYEQYF. The CDR3 nucleotides read TGTGCCAGCAGTACGGGACAGGGGCTCTCCTACGAGCAGTACTTC. The chain recombines TRBV12-3 or TRBV12-4 with TRBJ2-7; 10 bases fit TRBD1. The V and J ends lost 5 bases and 0 bases, in that order; junction bases with no gene match: 4. This CDR3 region has 15 residues.

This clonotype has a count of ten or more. The CDR3 nucleotides read TGCGCCAGCAGCTTGGCCGGGGGAGAATCTGAAGCTTTCTTT. The encoded protein is CASSLAGGESEAFF. The V and J genes are TRBV5-1 and TRBJ1-1, with D perhaps matching TRBD1 (5 bases). The V gene's germline CDR1 is SGHRS and CDR2 YFSETQ. This CDR3 has 14 residues. Trimming took off 0 bases at V and 6 bases at J, with 12 bases between the two ends.

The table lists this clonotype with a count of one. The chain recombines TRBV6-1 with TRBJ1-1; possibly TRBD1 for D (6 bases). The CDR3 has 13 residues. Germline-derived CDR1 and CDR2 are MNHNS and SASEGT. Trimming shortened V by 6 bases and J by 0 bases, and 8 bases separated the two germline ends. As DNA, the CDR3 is TGTGCCAGCAGGCAGGGGCTGAACACTGAAGCTTTCTTT. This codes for CASRQGLNTEAFF.

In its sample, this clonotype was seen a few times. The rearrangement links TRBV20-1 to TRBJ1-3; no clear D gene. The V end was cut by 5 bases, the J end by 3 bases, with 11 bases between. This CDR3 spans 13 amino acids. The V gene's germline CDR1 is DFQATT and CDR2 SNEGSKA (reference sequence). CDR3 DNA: TGCAGTGCTCGACGCGGGGTTGGAAACACCATATATTTT. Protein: CSARRGVGNTIYF.

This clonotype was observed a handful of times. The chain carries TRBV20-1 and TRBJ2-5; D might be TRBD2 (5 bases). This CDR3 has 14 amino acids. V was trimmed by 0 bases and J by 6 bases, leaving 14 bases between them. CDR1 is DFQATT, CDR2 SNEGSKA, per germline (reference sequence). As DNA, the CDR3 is TGCAGTGCTAGAGATCCCGGGGTGATGAAGACCCAGTACTTC. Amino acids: CSARDPGVMKTQYF.

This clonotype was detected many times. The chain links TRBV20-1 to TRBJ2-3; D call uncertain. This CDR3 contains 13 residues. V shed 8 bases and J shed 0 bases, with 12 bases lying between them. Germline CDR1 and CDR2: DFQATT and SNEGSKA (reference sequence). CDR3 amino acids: CSPKNPSTDTQYF. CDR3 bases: TGCAGTCCCAAAAACCCTAGCACAGATACGCAGTATTTT.

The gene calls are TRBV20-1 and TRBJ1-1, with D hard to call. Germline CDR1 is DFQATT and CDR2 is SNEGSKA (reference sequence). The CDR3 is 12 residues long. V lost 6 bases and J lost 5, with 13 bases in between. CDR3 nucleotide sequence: TGCAGTGCGTGGTTGTACAGTACTGAAGCTTTCTTT. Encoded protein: CSAWLYSTEAFF.

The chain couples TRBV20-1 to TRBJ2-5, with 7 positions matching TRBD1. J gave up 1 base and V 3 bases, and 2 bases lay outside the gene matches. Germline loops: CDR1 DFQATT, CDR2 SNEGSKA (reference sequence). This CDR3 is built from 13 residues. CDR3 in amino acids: CSASTGVQETQYF. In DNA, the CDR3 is TGCAGTGCTAGCACAGGGGTCCAAGAGACCCAGTACTTC.